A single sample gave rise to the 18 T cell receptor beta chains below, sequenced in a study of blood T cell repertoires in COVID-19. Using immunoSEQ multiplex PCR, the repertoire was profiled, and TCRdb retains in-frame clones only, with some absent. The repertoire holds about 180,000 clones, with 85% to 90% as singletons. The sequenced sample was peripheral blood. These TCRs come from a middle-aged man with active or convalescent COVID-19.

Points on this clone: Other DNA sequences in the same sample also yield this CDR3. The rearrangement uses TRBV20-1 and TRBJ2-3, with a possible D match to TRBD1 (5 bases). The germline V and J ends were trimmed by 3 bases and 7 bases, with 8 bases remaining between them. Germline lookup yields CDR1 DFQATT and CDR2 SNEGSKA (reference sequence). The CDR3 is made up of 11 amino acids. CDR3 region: CSARSGNTQYF. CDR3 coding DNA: TGCAGTGCTAGGTCAGGGAATACGCAGTATTTT.

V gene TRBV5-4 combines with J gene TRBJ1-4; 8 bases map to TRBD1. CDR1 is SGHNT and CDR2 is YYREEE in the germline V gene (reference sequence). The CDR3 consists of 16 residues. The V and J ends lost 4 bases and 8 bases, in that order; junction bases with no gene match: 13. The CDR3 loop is CASSPGQGEGWEKLFF. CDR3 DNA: TGTGCCAGCAGCCCCGGACAGGGTGAAGGTTGGGAAAAACTGTTTTTT.

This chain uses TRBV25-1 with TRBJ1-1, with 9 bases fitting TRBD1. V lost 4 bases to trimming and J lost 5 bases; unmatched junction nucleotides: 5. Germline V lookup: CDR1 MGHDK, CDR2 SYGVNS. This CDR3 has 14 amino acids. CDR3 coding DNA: TGTGCCAGCAGTGCGGACAGGGGTTGGACTGAAGCTTTCTTT. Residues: CASSADRGWTEAFF.

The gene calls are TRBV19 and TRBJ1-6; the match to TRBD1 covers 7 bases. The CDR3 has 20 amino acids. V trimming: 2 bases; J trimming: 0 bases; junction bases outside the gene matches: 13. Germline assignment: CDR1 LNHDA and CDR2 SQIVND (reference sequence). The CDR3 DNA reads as TGTGCCAGTAGTATAAGTAGGGGACAGAAGATTAGCTCCTATAATTCACCCCTCCACTTT. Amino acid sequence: CASSISRGQKISSYNSPLHF. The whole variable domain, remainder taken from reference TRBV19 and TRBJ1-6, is DGGITQSPKYLFRKEGQNVTLSCEQNLNHDAMYWYRQDPGQGLRLIYYSQIVNDFQKGDIAEGYSVSREKKESFPLTVTSAQKNPTAFYLCASSISRGQKISSYNSPLHFGNGTRLTVT.

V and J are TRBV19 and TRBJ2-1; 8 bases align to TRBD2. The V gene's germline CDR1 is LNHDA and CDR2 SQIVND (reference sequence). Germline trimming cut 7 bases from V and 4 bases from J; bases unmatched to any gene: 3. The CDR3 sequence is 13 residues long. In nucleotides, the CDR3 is TGTGCCAGTACCACTAGCGGATACAATGAGCAGTTCTTC. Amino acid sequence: CASTTSGYNEQFF.

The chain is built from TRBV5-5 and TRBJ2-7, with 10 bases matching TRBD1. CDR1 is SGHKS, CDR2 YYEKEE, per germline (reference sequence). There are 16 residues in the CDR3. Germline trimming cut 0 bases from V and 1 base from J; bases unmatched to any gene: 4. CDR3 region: CASSLDRDRGSYEQYF. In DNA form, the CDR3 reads TGTGCCAGCAGCTTGGACCGGGACAGGGGATCCTACGAGCAGTACTTC.

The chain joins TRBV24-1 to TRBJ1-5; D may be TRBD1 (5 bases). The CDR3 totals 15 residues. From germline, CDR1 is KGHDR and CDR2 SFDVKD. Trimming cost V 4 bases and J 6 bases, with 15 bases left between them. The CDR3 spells CATSDPGGIGQPQHF. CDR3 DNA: TGTGCCACCAGTGACCCGGGGGGGATCGGTCAGCCCCAGCATTTT.

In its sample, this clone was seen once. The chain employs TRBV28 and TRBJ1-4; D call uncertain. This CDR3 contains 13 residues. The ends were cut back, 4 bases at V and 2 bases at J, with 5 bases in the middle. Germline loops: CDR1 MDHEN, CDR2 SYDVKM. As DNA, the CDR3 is TGTGCCAGCAGTTCCGGTACTAATGAAAAACTGTTTTTT. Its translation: CASSSGTNEKLFF. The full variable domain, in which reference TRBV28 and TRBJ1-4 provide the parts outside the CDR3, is DVKVTQSSRYLVKRTGEKVFLECVQDMDHENMFWYRQDPGLGLRLIYFSYDVKMKEKGDIPEGYSVSREKKERFSLILESASTNQTSMYLCASSSGTNEKLFFGSGTQLSVL.

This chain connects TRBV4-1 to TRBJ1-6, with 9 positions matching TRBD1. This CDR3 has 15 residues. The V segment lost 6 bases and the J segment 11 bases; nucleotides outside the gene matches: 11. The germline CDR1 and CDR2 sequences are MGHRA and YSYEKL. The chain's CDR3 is CASSPPPGQGPPLHF. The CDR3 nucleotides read TGCGCCAGCAGTCCCCCCCCGGGACAGGGCCCACCCCTCCACTTT.

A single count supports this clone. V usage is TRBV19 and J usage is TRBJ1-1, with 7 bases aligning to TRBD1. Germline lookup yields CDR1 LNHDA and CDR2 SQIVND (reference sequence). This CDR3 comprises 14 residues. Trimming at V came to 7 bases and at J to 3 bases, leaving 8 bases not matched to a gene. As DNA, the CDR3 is TGTGCCAGTAATGAACAGGGGTTGCACACTGAAGCTTTCTTT. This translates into CASNEQGLHTEAFF.

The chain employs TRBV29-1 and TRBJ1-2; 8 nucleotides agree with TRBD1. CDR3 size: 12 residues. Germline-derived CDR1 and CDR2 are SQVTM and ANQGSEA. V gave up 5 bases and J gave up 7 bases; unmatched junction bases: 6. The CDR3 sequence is CSVSGGAFGYTF. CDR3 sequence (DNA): TGCAGCGTTTCAGGGGGCGCCTTTGGCTACACCTTC. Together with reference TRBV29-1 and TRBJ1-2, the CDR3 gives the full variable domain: SAVISQKPSRDICQRGTSLTIQCQVDSQVTMMFWYRQQPGQSLTLIATANQGSEATYESGFVIDKFPISRPNLTFSTLTVSNMSPEDSSIYLCSVSGGAFGYTFGSGTRLTVV.

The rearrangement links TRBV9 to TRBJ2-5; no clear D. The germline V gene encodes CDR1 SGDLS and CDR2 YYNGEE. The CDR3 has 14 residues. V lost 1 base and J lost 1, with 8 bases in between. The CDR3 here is CASSVSILQETQYF. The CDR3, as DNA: TGTGCCAGCAGCGTATCTATCCTCCAAGAGACCCAGTACTTC.

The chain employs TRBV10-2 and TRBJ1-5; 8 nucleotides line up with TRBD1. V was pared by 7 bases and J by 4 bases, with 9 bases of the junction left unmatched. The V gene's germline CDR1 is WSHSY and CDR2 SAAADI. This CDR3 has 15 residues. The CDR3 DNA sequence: TGCGCCAGCAAATCCGGGACAGGCGTTAATCAGCCCCAGCATTTT. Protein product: CASKSGTGVNQPQHF.

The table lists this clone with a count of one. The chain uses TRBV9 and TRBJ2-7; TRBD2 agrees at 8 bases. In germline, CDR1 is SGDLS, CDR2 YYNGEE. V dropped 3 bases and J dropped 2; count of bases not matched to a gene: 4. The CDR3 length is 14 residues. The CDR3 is CASSAGLDAYEQYF. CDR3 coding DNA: TGTGCCAGCAGCGCGGGACTAGACGCCTACGAGCAGTACTTC.

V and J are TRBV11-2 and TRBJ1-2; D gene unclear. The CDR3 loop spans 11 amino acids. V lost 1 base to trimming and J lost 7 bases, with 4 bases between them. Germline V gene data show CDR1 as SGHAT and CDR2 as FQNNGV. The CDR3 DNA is TGTGCCAGCAGCTTAGCTAGTGGCTACACCTTC. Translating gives CASSLASGYTF.

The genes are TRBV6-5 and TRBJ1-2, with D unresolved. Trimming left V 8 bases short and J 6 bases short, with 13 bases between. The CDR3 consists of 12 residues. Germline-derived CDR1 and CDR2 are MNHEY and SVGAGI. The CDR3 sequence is CASRAGVDGYTF. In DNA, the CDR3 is TGTGCCAGCCGAGCCGGAGTTGATGGCTACACCTTC.

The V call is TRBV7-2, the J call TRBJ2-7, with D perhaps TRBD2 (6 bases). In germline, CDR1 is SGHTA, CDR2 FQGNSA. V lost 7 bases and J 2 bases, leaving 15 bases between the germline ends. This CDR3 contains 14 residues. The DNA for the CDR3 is TGTGCCAGCAACCATCGGGGGTTAACCTACGAGCAGTACTTC. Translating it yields CASNHRGLTYEQYF.

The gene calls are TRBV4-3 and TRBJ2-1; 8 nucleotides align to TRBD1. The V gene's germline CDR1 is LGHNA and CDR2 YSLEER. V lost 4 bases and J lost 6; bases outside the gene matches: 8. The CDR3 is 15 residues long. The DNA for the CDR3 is TGCGCCAGCAGCCCGGGGGACAGGACCTCCAATGAGCAGTTCTTC. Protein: CASSPGDRTSNEQFF.